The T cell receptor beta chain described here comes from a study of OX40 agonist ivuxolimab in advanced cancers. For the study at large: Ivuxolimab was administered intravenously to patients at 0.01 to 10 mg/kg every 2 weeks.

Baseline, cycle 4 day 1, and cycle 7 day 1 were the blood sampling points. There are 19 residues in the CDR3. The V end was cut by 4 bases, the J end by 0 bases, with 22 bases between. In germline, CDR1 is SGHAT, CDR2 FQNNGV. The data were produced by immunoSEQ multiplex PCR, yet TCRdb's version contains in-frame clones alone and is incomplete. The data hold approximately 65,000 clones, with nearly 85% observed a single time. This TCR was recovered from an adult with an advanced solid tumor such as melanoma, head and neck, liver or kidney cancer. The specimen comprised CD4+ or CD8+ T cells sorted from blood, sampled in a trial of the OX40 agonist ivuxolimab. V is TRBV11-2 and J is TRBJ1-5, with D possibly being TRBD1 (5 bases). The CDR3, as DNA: TGTGCCAGCAGCTGGACGGGGCGCGGAGAGGACTATAGCAATCAGCCCCAGCATTTT. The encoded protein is CASSWTGRGEDYSNQPQHF. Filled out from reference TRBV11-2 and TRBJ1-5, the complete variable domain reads EAGVAQSPRYKIIEKRQSVAFWCNPISGHATLYWYQQILGQGPKLLIQFQNNGVVDDSQLPKDRFSAERLKGVDSTLKIQPAKLEDSAVYLCASSWTGRGEDYSNQPQHFGDGTRLSIL.